What follows are 10 T cell receptor beta chains derived from one specimen sequenced in a study of blood T cell repertoires in COVID-19. Sequencing was performed with immunoSEQ multiplex PCR; in TCRdb, only in-frame clones are kept and a portion is missing. Of about 43,000 clones listed, approximately 83% are singletons. Sequenced input: peripheral blood. These TCRs come from a woman older than 75 with acute or convalescent COVID-19.

The V gene is TRBV5-1, the J gene TRBJ2-1, with D tentatively TRBD2 (6 bases). The germline V gene has CDR1 SGHRS and CDR2 YFSETQ. This CDR3 is 14 amino acids long. Trimming removed 4 bases at V and 4 bases at J, with 12 bases between. CDR3 nucleotides: TGCGCCAGCAGCGGGGGGACTGGATACAATGAGCAGTTCTTC. This codes for CASSGGTGYNEQFF.

There are a few counts of this clone. V is TRBV4-1 and J is TRBJ1-1, with D unresolved. Germline values: CDR1 MGHRA, CDR2 YSYEKL. The V and J ends lost 4 bases and 1 base respectively, with 16 bases between them. This CDR3 comprises 16 residues. Here the CDR3 DNA reads TGCGCCAGCAGCCTCCTAGAGGGCCTAAAGAACACTGAAGCTTTCTTT. The encoded protein is CASSLLEGLKNTEAFF.

The rearrangement links TRBV7-8 to TRBJ2-3, with TRBD2 matching 10 bases. This CDR3 is built from 17 residues. The germline V gene has CDR1 SGHVS and CDR2 FQNEAQ. Trimming removed 4 bases from V and 2 bases from J; junction bases left unmatched: 9. CDR3 protein: CASSSSVAGGLTDTQYF. The CDR3 DNA is TGTGCCAGCAGCTCCTCAGTAGCGGGGGGCCTCACAGATACGCAGTATTTT.

The chain has TRBV5-1 and TRBJ2-5, with 7 positions matching TRBD1. Per the germline V gene, CDR1 is SGHRS and CDR2 is YFSETQ. The CDR3 sequence is 15 residues long. V was clipped by 0 bases and J by 4 bases; unmatched bases: 6. Here the CDR3 DNA reads TGCGCCAGCAGCTTGGGAGGGGGCGCAGGAGAGACCCAGTACTTC. Translated: CASSLGGGAGETQYF. The whole variable domain, filled in from reference TRBV5-1 and TRBJ2-5, reads KAGVTQTPRYLIKTRGQQVTLSCSPISGHRSVSWYQQTPGQGLQFLFEYFSETQRNKGNFPGRFSGRQFSNSRSEMNVSTLELGDSALYLCASSLGGGAGETQYFGPGTRLLVL.

DNA of the CDR3: TGCGCCAGCAGCTTGGGCCCAGGGGAAAGGGGCTACACCTTC. It encodes CASSLGPGERGYTF. The chain has TRBV5-1 and TRBJ1-2; perhaps TRBD1 as D (6 bases). This CDR3 is built from 14 residues. Germline values: CDR1 SGHRS, CDR2 YFSETQ. Trimming left V 0 bases short and J 8 bases short, with 14 bases between.

The chain recombines TRBV12-2 with TRBJ2-3; the table's D gene call, TRBD2, was not cross checked with the DNA. TRBV12-2 is flagged as a pseudogene. The CDR3 is 14 residues long. The CDR3 reads CASRLAYYTDTQYF. CDR3 in DNA: TGTGCAAGTCGCTTAGCCTACTACACAGATACGCAGTATTTT.

CDR3 sequence: CASSPFEGAYGYTF. The CDR3 region has the DNA TGTGCCAGCAGCCCATTCGAGGGCGCATATGGCTACACCTTC. The rearrangement uses TRBV7-9 and TRBJ1-2, with D hard to call. Germline V gives CDR1 SEHNR, CDR2 FQNEAQ (reference sequence). Trimming took off 5 bases at V and 5 bases at J, with 15 bases between the two ends. The CDR3 has 14 amino acids.

The gene calls are TRBV15 and TRBJ2-5; D might be TRBD2 (7 bases). The V end lost 1 base, the J end lost 4 bases, and 16 bases lay between the germline ends. Germline V lookup: CDR1 LNHNV, CDR2 YYDKDF (reference sequence). The CDR3 is made up of 16 amino acids. The CDR3 protein is CATSRVRGGAGETQYF. The CDR3 bases are TGTGCCACCAGCAGAGTCCGTGGGGGGGCGGGAGAGACCCAGTACTTC.

V usage is TRBV19 and J usage is TRBJ2-7; weak D call: TRBD2 (5 bases). The CDR3 sequence is 13 residues long. V dropped 8 bases and J dropped 2 bases, with 13 bases sitting between them. Germline-derived CDR1 and CDR2 are LNHDA and SQIVND (reference sequence). The CDR3 protein is CASRAGGAYEQYF. For the CDR3, the DNA is TGTGCCAGTCGCGCGGGTGGAGCCTACGAGCAGTACTTC.

This chain connects TRBV3-1 (or the pseudogene TRBV3-2) to TRBJ1-2; D not certain. V was trimmed by 1 base and J by 0 bases, leaving 12 bases between them. CDR1 and CDR2 (germline): LGHDT, YNNKEL (reference sequence). CDR3 length equals 16 residues. CDR3 amino acids: CASSQALVPANYGYTF. The CDR3 region has the DNA TGTGCCAGCAGCCAAGCGCTGGTCCCAGCTAACTATGGCTACACCTTC.